This TCR beta chain stems from a study of radiotherapy plus CTLA-4 blockade in lung cancer (dated by TCRdb to about 2018). Concerning the study at large: Among the enrolled patients, under 20% had an objective response, and 25% to 40% reached disease control. Results the study describes overall, beyond this receptor: Early dynamic changes in blood T cell clones, together with increased serum interferon-beta after radiation, were reported as the strongest predictors of response. After treatment with radiotherapy and ipilimumab, TCR clones that originated in tumors expanded in peripheral blood.

In this study, focal radiation therapy paired with CTLA-4 blockade (ipilimumab) was tested in patients who had chemo-refractory metastatic non-small-cell lung cancer. Libraries came from the immunoSEQ multiplex PCR assay. What TCRdb holds here is the immuneACCESS table cut down to in-frame rearrangements. Part of the clones is not present; checked against another copy, under half of the missing clones reflect an unresolved V gene, and the others are unexplained. This sample gives roughly 73,000 clones in total; roughly 84% of them show up just once. Of the sample, 35% to 50% falls within the top ten clones. Concerning this clone itself: The specificity of this receptor is unknown. Per-nucleotide qualities are absent, and no much larger clonotype sits a single base away.

This receptor was taken from a human donor with non-small cell lung cancer that progressed on radiotherapy plus ipilimumab. The input for sequencing was peripheral blood, taken from a patient treated with radiotherapy plus ipilimumab.

For the CDR3, the sequence is CASSLQTNTEAFF. The nucleotide sequence is given as TGCGCCAGCAGTTTACAGACGAACACTGAAGCTTTCTTT. In this chain, TRBV5-1 is recombined with TRBJ1-1, with an unclear D gene assignment. As encoded in the germline V gene, CDR1 is SGHRS while CDR2 is YFSETQ. The trim is 5 bases for V and 1 base for J, with a gap of 9 bases between the germline ends. The CDR3 runs 13 residues from the cysteine to the phenylalanine. The only DNA kept is the CDR3, 39 bases in frame from the first base.